A single sample gave rise to the 4 T cell receptor beta chains below, sequenced in a study of T cell repertoires in cytomegalovirus infection. Each CDR3 protein is one row after TCRdb ran MiXCR on the reads. The sample shows 250,000 or so distinct CDR3 sequences, over 9% of them seen only once. The material sequenced was PBMCs. The receptors originated from a human donor in good health (CMV status not recorded). Some clones in this sample may be carry-over from other donors' samples.

Ten or more counts support this clonotype. V gene TRBV12-3 or TRBV12-4 combines with J gene TRBJ1-5; D perhaps matches TRBD1 (5 bases). CDR3 length equals 16 residues. Trimming took 3 bases from V and 4 from J, leaving 16 bases between them. CDR3 sequence: CASSFGAGRRNQPQHF. The CDR3 DNA follows: TGTGCCAGCAGTTTTGGGGCAGGCCGCCGAAATCAGCCCCAGCATTTT.

The chain is built from TRBV12-5 and TRBJ1-1; 7 bases are a match to TRBD1. The V gene's germline CDR1 is LGHNT and CDR2 FRNRAP. The CDR3 runs 13 residues. Losses at the gene ends were 1 base for V and 5 bases for J; bases not matched to a gene: 1. CDR3 amino acids: CASGLEGATEAFF. DNA for the CDR3: TGTGCTAGTGGTTTGGAGGGGGCGACTGAAGCTTTCTTT.

This clonotype showed up many times. The gene calls are TRBV28 and TRBJ2-2; the D is unclear. Germline loops: CDR1 MDHEN, CDR2 SYDVKM. The V end lost 3 bases, the J end lost 5 bases, and 19 bases lay between the germline ends. The CDR3 is 17 residues long. The CDR3 is CASSFSLGGDGTGELFF. The CDR3 DNA sequence: TGTGCCAGCAGTTTCTCTCTAGGCGGAGACGGGACCGGGGAGCTGTTTTTT.

This clonotype was detected many times. CDR3 loop: CASSPSLGGTVNEQFF. CDR3 DNA sequence: TGTGCCAGCTCTCCCTCCCTGGGAGGGACCGTCAATGAGCAGTTCTTC. The chain recombines TRBV6-1 with TRBJ2-1, with 7 nucleotides matching TRBD2. The CDR3 length is 16 residues. The ends lost 8 bases at V and 6 bases at J; junction bases unmatched: 16. CDR1 and CDR2 (germline): MNHNS, SASEGT.